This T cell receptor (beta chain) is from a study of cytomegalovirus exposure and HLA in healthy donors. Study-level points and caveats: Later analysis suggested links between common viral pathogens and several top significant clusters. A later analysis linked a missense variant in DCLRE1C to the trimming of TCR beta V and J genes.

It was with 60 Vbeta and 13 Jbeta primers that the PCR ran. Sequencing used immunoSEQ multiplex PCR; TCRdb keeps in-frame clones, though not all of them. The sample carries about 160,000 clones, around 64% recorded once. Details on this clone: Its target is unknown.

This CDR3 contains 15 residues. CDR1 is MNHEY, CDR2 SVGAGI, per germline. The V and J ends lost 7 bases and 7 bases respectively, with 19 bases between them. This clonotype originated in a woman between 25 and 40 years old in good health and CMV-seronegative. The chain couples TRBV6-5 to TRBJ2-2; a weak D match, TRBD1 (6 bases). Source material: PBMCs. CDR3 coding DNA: TGTGCCAGCACCGTACAGGGAAATGGAGGCGGGGAGCTGTTTTTT. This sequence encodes CASTVQGNGGGELFF.